This record covers a single T cell receptor beta chain. This specimen comes from a study of blood T cell repertoires in COVID-19. Study-level background: Acute and convalescent COVID-19 specimens originated in the United States, Italy and Spain. The analysed material was cDNA or gDNA that came from T cells, B-cell-depleted T cells, or PBMCs.

Germline V gives CDR1 MGHRA, CDR2 YSYEKL. This CDR3 has 14 amino acids. Trimming left V 2 bases short and J 5 bases short, with 12 bases between. In the source study's methods: Amplification of reference gene primers provided the estimated nucleated cell counts. The protocol was immunoSEQ multiplex PCR, while the TCRdb copy is restricted to in-frame clones and leaves out a portion. V and J calls plus clone size are reproduced from that table; the DNA served to infer D and trimming. Seen here are about 280,000 clones, around 88% observed once, and the top ten hold 2.1%. Sequencing input: peripheral blood. This chain connects TRBV4-1 to TRBJ2-5; no clear D gene. The TCR comes from a woman in her twenties or thirties who had recovered from COVID-19. The CDR3 DNA is TGCGCCAGCAGCCAAAATGTTTTAGCTGAGACCCAGTACTTC. This sequence encodes CASSQNVLAETQYF.